The clone carrying this TCR beta chain occurred a few times. What it recognizes is unknown. TCRdb independently ran MiXCR on the 5' RACE reads; one entry per CDR3 protein. In the table there are 640,000 or so distinct CDR3 sequences, over 5% of which are singletons. These data originate in a study of identical twins. The study, taken as a whole, reports: Excess twin sharing in beta out-of-frame sequences was weaker. Insertion counts were lower in abundant cord blood beta clonotypes, a trend that memory repertoires did not show. There is a chance that invariant MAIT and iNKT cells partially muddied zero-insertion analyses.

Material: naive T cells sorted from blood. This sequence was found in a man aged 18 to 30 in good health.

CDR3 bases: TGCAGTGCTAGGCCTCTAGCGGGAGAGAGCTACAATGAGCAGTTCTTC. It yields the protein CSARPLAGESYNEQFF. The chain is built from TRBV20-1 and TRBJ2-1, with 10 bases identical to TRBD2. The V gene's germline CDR1 is DFQATT and CDR2 SNEGSKA (reference sequence). The CDR3 spans 16 residues. After removal of 3 bases from V and 3 bases from J, the junction contained 8 bases not matched to a gene.